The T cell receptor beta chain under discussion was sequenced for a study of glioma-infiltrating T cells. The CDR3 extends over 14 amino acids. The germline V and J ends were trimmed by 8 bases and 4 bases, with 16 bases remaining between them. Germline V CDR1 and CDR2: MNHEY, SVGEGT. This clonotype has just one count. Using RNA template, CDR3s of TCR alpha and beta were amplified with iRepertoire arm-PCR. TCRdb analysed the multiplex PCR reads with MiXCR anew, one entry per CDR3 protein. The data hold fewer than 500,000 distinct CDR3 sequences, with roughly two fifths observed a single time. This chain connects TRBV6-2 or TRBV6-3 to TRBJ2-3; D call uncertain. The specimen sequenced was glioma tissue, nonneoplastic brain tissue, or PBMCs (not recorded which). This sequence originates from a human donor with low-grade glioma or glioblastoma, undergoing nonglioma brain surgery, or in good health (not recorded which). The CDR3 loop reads CASGPFAAADTQYF. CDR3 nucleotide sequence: TGTGCCAGCGGCCCCTTCGCGGCGGCAGATACGCAGTATTTT.